The subject of this entry is one T cell receptor beta chain. Its target is not known. This entry is derived from a study of T-cell reconstitution after alpha-beta-depleted transplantation in children. During its preparation, the TCRbeta library received unique molecular identifiers. TCRdb redid the calling of the PCR reads with MiXCR, one entry per CDR3 protein. This sample carries 350,000 to 500,000 distinct CDR3 sequences, 43% of them seen once, and the ten largest clones take approximately 25%. Study-wide results and limits: Where alpha-beta T cells came from about two months after transplant was reportedly several hundred expanded graft clones.

V was cut by 6 bases and J by 2 bases, with 17 bases left in between. CDR1 is DFQATT and CDR2 is SNEGSKA in the germline V gene (reference sequence). The CDR3 is made up of 14 amino acids. Here the sequenced sample was PBMCs, taken before TCRalphabeta/CD19-depleted stem cell transplant. The source of this sequence is a girl aged 2-10 years with aplastic anemia, due to receive a stem cell transplant. This chain connects TRBV20-1 to TRBJ2-7; no clear D. CDR3: CSAKPPQWTYEQYF. The DNA of the CDR3 is TGCAGTGCCAAGCCCCCACAGTGGACCTACGAGCAGTACTTC.